What follows is one T cell receptor (beta chain) and its context. Its antigen target is currently unknown. The input lacks base qualities; no much larger clone sits a single base away. The library relied on the immunoSEQ multiplex PCR assay. For most patients, genomic DNA was isolated with the Qiagen DNeasy Blood and Tissue Kit and sent frozen to Adaptive Biotechnologies for TCR sequencing. High-throughput TCR-beta CDR3 sequencing of genomic DNA from most patients was performed by Adaptive Biotechnologies. In the source study's methods: Adaptive's ImmunoSEQ software was the source of the TCR sequencing data for 18 patients, while a few other patients were processed with MiXCR and VDJtools. To correct CD4 versus CD8 sorting errors, any sequence found in both subsets at a frequency ratio below 5:1 was removed. Because the origin of CDR3 nucleotide sequences shared between donor and recipient could not be assigned, those sequences were removed. To count as alloreactive, a clone needed at least 2-fold expansion over unstimulated cells and a minimum CFSE-low frequency of 0.002% (template counts) or 0.001% (read counts). Mappable clones were those detected in sequenced pre-transplant spleen, lymph node, or MLR CFSE-low populations of the donor or recipient. The cumulative frequency of alloreactive clones was calculated as a percentage of all sequences, weighted by copy number. Here the immuneACCESS table is served through TCRdb, limited to in-frame sequences with V and J called. Missing clones are a known gap in these copies; in checked studies unresolved V genes cover under half, and the rest lacks a known reason. V, J and clone size are those of that table, while D and trimming were read from the DNA. The sample table contains more than 85,000 clones; only one count was recorded for roughly 80% of them. The ten largest clones capture approximately 0.88% of the sample.

Taken with the paper, the label for time point translates to: cells obtained before transplantation from donor or recipient. CD3+CD4+ and CD3+CD8+ populations were FACS-sorted from unstimulated pre-transplant donor and recipient cells taken from spleen or lymph nodes. The sample originates from a study of graft-versus-host responses after intestinal transplantation (dated by TCRdb to about 2021). Some background on the complete study: The transplants that recipients received were multivisceral, liver-intestinal, or isolated intestinal. Every recipient was given anti-thymocyte globulin induction, then maintenance tacrolimus and steroids for 2 to 3 years. Bulk TCR-beta CDR3 sequencing was used to track graft-versus-host and host-versus-graft alloreactive T cell clones in the graft, circulation and bone marrow after intestinal transplantation. To identify alloreactive clones, pre-transplant mixed lymphocyte reaction products were sequenced and then compared with unstimulated pre-transplant donor and recipient T cells. Of the 20 to 30 intestinal transplant recipients enrolled in the cohort, one of whom was a retransplant, a few patients without pretransplant specimens were excluded. Donor T cell macrochimerism was defined as a peak of at least 4% donor T cells among recipient peripheral blood mononuclear cells. Instead of going to the commercial service, samples from a few later patients were sequenced in-house on an Illumina MiSeq and processed with MiXCR.

The investigation overall reported the following: The conclusions were limited by the relatively low number and heterogeneity of the intestinal transplant patients. Peak levels of circulating GvH clones were associated with declines in HvG clones early after transplant. GvH clones were detected in recipient bone marrow, and some of these GvH clones were observed earlier in ileal mucosa or blood, consistent with an intestinal mucosal origin. Patients with donor T cell macrochimerism had high GvH to HvG T cell clonal ratios in their allografts.

The CDR3 starts with the cysteine, ends with the phenylalanine, and has 14 residues. The sequence is cut down to CDR3 DNA, 42 bases in frame from base 1. A distance of 16 bases separates the germline ends of V and J, which lose 4 bases and 5 bases respectively. The germline V gene gives CDR1 as SGHRS and CDR2 as YFSETQ. The receptor comes from a human donor who received an intestinal transplant. The chain was built from TRBV5-1 and TRBJ2-7; a tentative D match to TRBD1 spans 7 bases. The sample here was unstimulated CD4+ T cells sorted from spleen or lymph node cells, taken before intestinal transplant. The CDR3 is CASSRRGTDDEQYF. The bases read TGCGCCAGCAGCCGGCGCGGGACAGACGACGAGCAGTACTTC.